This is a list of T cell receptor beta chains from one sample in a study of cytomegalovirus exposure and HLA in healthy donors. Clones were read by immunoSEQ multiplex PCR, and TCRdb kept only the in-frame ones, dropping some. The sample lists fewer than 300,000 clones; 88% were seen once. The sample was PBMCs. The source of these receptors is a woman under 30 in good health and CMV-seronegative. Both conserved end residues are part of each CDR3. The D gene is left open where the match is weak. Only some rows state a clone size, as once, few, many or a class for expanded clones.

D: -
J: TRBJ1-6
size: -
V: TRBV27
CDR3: CASSLGYGGGNSPLHF
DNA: TGTGCCAGCAGCCTTGGCTACGGGGGAGGCAATTCACCCCTCCACTTT

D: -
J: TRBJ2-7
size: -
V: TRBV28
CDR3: CASSFGGLYEQYF
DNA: TGTGCCAGCAGTTTCGGGGGGCTCTACGAGCAGTACTTC

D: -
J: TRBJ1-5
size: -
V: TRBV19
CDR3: CASSPPAGRARQPQHF
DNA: TGTGCCAGTAGTCCCCCGGCGGGGAGGGCAAGGCAGCCCCAGCATTTT

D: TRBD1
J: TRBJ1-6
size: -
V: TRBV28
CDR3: CASSLKGASYNSPLHF
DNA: TGTGCCAGCAGTTTAAAGGGGGCCAGCTATAATTCACCCCTCCACTTT

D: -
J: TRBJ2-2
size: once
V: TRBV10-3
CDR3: CASTGKGVDTGELFF
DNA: TGTGCCAGTACAGGGAAGGGGGTCGACACCGGGGAGCTGTTTTTT

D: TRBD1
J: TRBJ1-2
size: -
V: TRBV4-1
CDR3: CASRKQGVRNGYTF
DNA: TGCGCCAGCAGGAAACAGGGGGTAAGGAATGGCTACACCTTC

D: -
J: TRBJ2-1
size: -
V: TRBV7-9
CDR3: CASSIAVAAGEQFF
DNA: TGTGCCAGCAGCATCGCGGTGGCAGCCGGTGAGCAGTTCTTC

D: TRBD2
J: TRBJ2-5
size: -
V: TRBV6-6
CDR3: CASSGERLAGKETQYF
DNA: TGTGCCAGCAGTGGCGAAAGACTAGCGGGAAAAGAGACCCAGTACTTC

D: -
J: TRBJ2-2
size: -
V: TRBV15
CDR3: CATSRDLPGLTGELFF
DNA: TGTGCCACCAGCAGAGATCTCCCAGGTTTGACCGGGGAGCTGTTTTTT

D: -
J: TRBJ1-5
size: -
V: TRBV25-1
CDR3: CASSDSGNQPQHF
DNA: TGTGCCAGCAGTGACTCCGGCAATCAGCCCCAGCATTTT

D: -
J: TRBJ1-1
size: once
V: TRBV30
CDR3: CAWTPGLDTEAFF
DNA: TGTGCCTGGACCCCCGGGTTGGACACTGAAGCTTTCTTT

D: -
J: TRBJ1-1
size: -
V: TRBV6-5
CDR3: CASSYLATEAFF
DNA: TGTGCCAGCAGTTACTTGGCCACTGAAGCTTTCTTT

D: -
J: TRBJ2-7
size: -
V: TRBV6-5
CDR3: CATHGTSFPYEQYF
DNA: TGTGCCACCCACGGGACTTCCTTTCCCTACGAGCAGTACTTC

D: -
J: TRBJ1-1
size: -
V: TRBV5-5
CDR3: CASSLLFTERTEAFF
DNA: TGTGCCAGCAGCTTGTTATTTACGGAGCGGACTGAAGCTTTCTTT

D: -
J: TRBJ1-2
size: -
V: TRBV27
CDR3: CASSTVDPGGARDGYTF
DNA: TGTGCCAGCAGCACCGTAGATCCGGGGGGGGCTCGGGACGGCTACACCTTC

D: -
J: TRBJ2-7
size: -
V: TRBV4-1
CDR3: CASSQDWTEYEQYF
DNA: TGCGCCAGCAGCCAAGATTGGACAGAGTACGAGCAGTACTTC

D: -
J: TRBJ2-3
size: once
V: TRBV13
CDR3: CCTDTQYF
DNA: TGCTGCACAGATACGCAGTATTTT

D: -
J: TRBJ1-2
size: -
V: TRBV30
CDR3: CALLAGMEGYTF
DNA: TGTGCCCTCCTCGCAGGGATGGAAGGCTACACCTTC

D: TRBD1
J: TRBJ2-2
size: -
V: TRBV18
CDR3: CASSPRSGGATGELFF
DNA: TGTGCCAGCTCACCACGGTCAGGGGGCGCCACCGGGGAGCTGTTTTTT

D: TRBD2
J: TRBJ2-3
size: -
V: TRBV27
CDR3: CASSPPILLAGQRDTQYF
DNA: TGTGCCAGCAGTCCCCCAATTTTACTAGCGGGGCAAAGAGATACGCAGTATTTT

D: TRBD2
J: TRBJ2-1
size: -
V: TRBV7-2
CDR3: CASSPKRGPYNEQFF
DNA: TGTGCCAGCAGCCCCAAGCGGGGACCTTACAATGAGCAGTTCTTC

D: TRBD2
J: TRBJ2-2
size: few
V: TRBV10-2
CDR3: CASSELAGNTGELFF
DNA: TGCGCCAGCAGTGAACTAGCGGGTAACACCGGGGAGCTGTTTTTT

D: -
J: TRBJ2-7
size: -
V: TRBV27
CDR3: CASTTRGSSGYEQYF
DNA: TGTGCCAGCACAACGAGAGGGTCCAGCGGCTACGAGCAGTACTTC

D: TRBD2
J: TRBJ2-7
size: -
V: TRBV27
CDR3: CASRPLAGVYEQYF
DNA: TGTGCCAGCAGACCCCTAGCGGGAGTCTACGAGCAGTACTTC

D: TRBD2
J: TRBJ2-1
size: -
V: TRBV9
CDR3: CASSPTSGRRGSYNEQFF
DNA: TGTGCCAGCAGCCCCACTAGCGGGAGGCGGGGCTCCTACAATGAGCAGTTCTTC

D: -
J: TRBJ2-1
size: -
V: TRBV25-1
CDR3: CASSVLDEQFF
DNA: TGTGCCAGCAGTGTACTCGATGAGCAGTTCTTC

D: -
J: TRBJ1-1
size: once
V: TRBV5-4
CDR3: CASSHRNPNTEAFF
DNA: TGTGCCAGCAGCCACAGGAACCCGAACACTGAAGCTTTCTTT

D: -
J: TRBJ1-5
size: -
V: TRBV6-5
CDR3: CASSYSWQSDQPQHF
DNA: TGTGCCAGCAGTTACTCTTGGCAAAGTGATCAGCCCCAGCATTTT

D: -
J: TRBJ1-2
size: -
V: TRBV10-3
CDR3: CAISDRQGSYGYTF
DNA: TGTGCCATCAGTGACAGGCAGGGATCCTATGGCTACACCTTC

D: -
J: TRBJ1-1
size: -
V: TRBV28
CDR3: CASSLGREYLAFF
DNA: TGTGCCAGCAGCCTTGGCAGGGAATATCTAGCTTTCTTT

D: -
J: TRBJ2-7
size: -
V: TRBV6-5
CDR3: CASSYWSAYEQYF
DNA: TGTGCCAGCAGTTATTGGTCGGCCTACGAGCAGTACTTC

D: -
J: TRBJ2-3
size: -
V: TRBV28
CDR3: CASSFRLRNTDTQYF
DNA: TGTGCCAGCAGTTTCCGACTCCGAAACACAGATACGCAGTATTTT

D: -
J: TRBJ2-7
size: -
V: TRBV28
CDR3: CASKDSFYEQYF
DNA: TGTGCCAGCAAGGACAGTTTCTACGAGCAGTACTTC

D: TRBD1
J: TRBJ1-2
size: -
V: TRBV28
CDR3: CASTTRGKGAGGYTF
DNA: TGTGCCAGCACCACGAGGGGGAAGGGGGCCGGAGGCTACACCTTC